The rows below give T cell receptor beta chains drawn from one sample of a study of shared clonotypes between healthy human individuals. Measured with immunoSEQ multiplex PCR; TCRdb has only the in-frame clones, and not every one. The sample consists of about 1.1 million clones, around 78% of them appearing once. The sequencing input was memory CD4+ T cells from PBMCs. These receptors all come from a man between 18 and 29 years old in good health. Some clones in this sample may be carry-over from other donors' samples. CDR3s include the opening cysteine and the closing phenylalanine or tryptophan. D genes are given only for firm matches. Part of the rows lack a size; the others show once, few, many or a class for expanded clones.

CDR3nt: TGTGCCAGCAGCCCGGGGGGAGGCGGGGCCAACGTCCTGACTTTC; CDR3aa: CASSPGGGGANVLTF; d_gene: TRBD2; j_gene: TRBJ2-6; abundance: -; v_gene: TRBV28
CDR3nt: TGCGCCAGCAGCTTGGGGGGGACTGGAAACACCATATATTTT; CDR3aa: CASSLGGTGNTIYF; d_gene: -; j_gene: TRBJ1-3; abundance: -; v_gene: TRBV5-1
CDR3nt: TGCAGCGCTGTTAGGGACGGTTACAATGAGCAGTTCTTC; CDR3aa: CSAVRDGYNEQFF; d_gene: -; j_gene: TRBJ2-1; abundance: -; v_gene: TRBV29-1
CDR3nt: TGTGCCAGCAGCCCGGGCGCCACAACTAATGAAAAACTGTTTTTT; CDR3aa: CASSPGATTNEKLFF; d_gene: -; j_gene: TRBJ1-4; abundance: -; v_gene: TRBV9
CDR3nt: TGCAGCGTTGGGCAATTCAATCAGCCCCAGCATTTT; CDR3aa: CSVGQFNQPQHF; d_gene: -; j_gene: TRBJ1-5; abundance: -; v_gene: TRBV29-1
CDR3nt: TGTGCCAGCAGTGAAGGGACTAGCGTCACAGATACGCAGTATTTT; CDR3aa: CASSEGTSVTDTQYF; d_gene: TRBD2; j_gene: TRBJ2-3; abundance: -; v_gene: TRBV2
CDR3nt: TGTGCCAGCAGTTCCCGGGGGGTTCTAACCTCCTACGAGCAGTACTTC; CDR3aa: CASSSRGVLTSYEQYF; d_gene: TRBD2; j_gene: TRBJ2-7; abundance: -; v_gene: TRBV6-6
CDR3nt: TGTGCCAGCAGTGTCCGGGACCGTTCCTACGAGCAGTACTTC; CDR3aa: CASSVRDRSYEQYF; d_gene: -; j_gene: TRBJ2-7; abundance: -; v_gene: TRBV6-1
CDR3nt: TGTGCCAGCAGTTCAGGGACAGGGGGCTTTGGCTACACCTTC; CDR3aa: CASSSGTGGFGYTF; d_gene: TRBD1; j_gene: TRBJ1-2; abundance: many; v_gene: TRBV27
CDR3nt: TGTGCCAGCAGCCAAGATCTGGACAGGGGGCCACTACTCGGCTACACCTTC; CDR3aa: CASSQDLDRGPLLGYTF; d_gene: TRBD1; j_gene: TRBJ1-2; abundance: -; v_gene: TRBV14
CDR3nt: TGTGCCAGCAGCTTAGTTCAGGGGGGGAAAAATGAGCAGTTCTTC; CDR3aa: CASSLVQGGKNEQFF; d_gene: -; j_gene: TRBJ2-1; abundance: once; v_gene: TRBV11-2
CDR3nt: TGTGCCAGCAGTGGAGGACCTGGGAGTCAGTTCTTC; CDR3aa: CASSGGPGSQFF; d_gene: -; j_gene: TRBJ2-1; abundance: -; v_gene: TRBV2
CDR3nt: TGTGCCAGCAGTGAAGGGATGGAGTGGACTCCCCTCCACTTT; CDR3aa: CASSEGMEWTPLHF; d_gene: -; j_gene: TRBJ1-6; abundance: -; v_gene: TRBV6-1
CDR3nt: TGTGCCAGCAGTTCCCCGGGGGTCTCTGGAAACACCATATATTTT; CDR3aa: CASSSPGVSGNTIYF; d_gene: -; j_gene: TRBJ1-3; abundance: -; v_gene: TRBV28
CDR3nt: TGTGCCAGCAGCCGGACCGTTAATGAGCAGTTCTTC; CDR3aa: CASSRTVNEQFF; d_gene: -; j_gene: TRBJ2-1; abundance: -; v_gene: TRBV7-2
CDR3nt: TGTGCCAGCAGTGGTGGGGGTGACCGGGACCTGAACACTGAAGCTTTCTTT; CDR3aa: CASSGGGDRDLNTEAFF; d_gene: -; j_gene: TRBJ1-1; abundance: once; v_gene: TRBV2
CDR3nt: TGCGCCAGCAGCTTGTTTGGTGCGGGTAACACTGAAGCTTTCTTT; CDR3aa: CASSLFGAGNTEAFF; d_gene: -; j_gene: TRBJ1-1; abundance: -; v_gene: TRBV5-1
CDR3nt: TGTGCCAGCAGCGGCTCGACTCACACCGGGGAGCTGTTTTTT; CDR3aa: CASSGSTHTGELFF; d_gene: -; j_gene: TRBJ2-2; abundance: -; v_gene: TRBV7-3
CDR3nt: TGTGCCAGCAGCTCGGGGGCGTACGAGCAGTACTTC; CDR3aa: CASSSGAYEQYF; d_gene: -; j_gene: TRBJ2-7; abundance: -; v_gene: TRBV7-6
CDR3nt: TGTGCCAGCAGAGGGACTAGCACCGGCTCCTCCTACAATGAGCAGTTCTTC; CDR3aa: CASRGTSTGSSYNEQFF; d_gene: TRBD2; j_gene: TRBJ2-1; abundance: -; v_gene: TRBV9
CDR3nt: TGTGCCACCAGCAGAGACAGTGGCAGAACCTACGAGCAGTACTTC; CDR3aa: CATSRDSGRTYEQYF; d_gene: -; j_gene: TRBJ2-7; abundance: -; v_gene: TRBV15
CDR3nt: TGCAGCGCCCGGAGCGACTCCTACAATGAGCAGTTCTTC; CDR3aa: CSARSDSYNEQFF; d_gene: -; j_gene: TRBJ2-1; abundance: -; v_gene: TRBV29-1
CDR3nt: TGTGCCAGCAGTTTTAGACGGGACTATGGCTACACCTTC; CDR3aa: CASSFRRDYGYTF; d_gene: -; j_gene: TRBJ1-2; abundance: -; v_gene: TRBV27
CDR3nt: TGTGCCAGCAGCTTAAACCCTGGGGGAGCCAAAAACATTCAGTACTTC; CDR3aa: CASSLNPGGAKNIQYF; d_gene: -; j_gene: TRBJ2-4; abundance: -; v_gene: TRBV11-2
CDR3nt: TGTGCCAGTTCTCATACGACAGGGGTATACGAGCAGTACTTC; CDR3aa: CASSHTTGVYEQYF; d_gene: TRBD1; j_gene: TRBJ2-7; abundance: -; v_gene: TRBV19
CDR3nt: TGTGCCAGCAGCCCCTGGGGCGGGGGCTTAAACACCATATATTTT; CDR3aa: CASSPWGGGLNTIYF; d_gene: -; j_gene: TRBJ1-3; abundance: -; v_gene: TRBV28
CDR3nt: TGTGCCAGCAGCTTTGGGCCTCAGACCACCGGAAACACCATATATTTT; CDR3aa: CASSFGPQTTGNTIYF; d_gene: -; j_gene: TRBJ1-3; abundance: -; v_gene: TRBV7-2
CDR3nt: TGCGCCAGCAGCACCAGTTCCTACAATGAGCAGTTCTTC; CDR3aa: CASSTSSYNEQFF; d_gene: -; j_gene: TRBJ2-1; abundance: -; v_gene: TRBV5-1
CDR3nt: TGTGCCAGCAGCTGGGCGGTTTTCACCGGGGAGCTGTTTTTT; CDR3aa: CASSWAVFTGELFF; d_gene: -; j_gene: TRBJ2-2; abundance: -; v_gene: TRBV11-2
CDR3nt: TGTGCCAGCAGCCCCCCGGGCAGTTTAGTCAATGAGCAGTTCTTC; CDR3aa: CASSPPGSLVNEQFF; d_gene: -; j_gene: TRBJ2-1; abundance: -; v_gene: TRBV5-6
CDR3nt: TGTGCCAGCTCAAGGGGGCAAGAGACCCAGTACTTC; CDR3aa: CASSRGQETQYF; d_gene: -; j_gene: TRBJ2-5; abundance: -; v_gene: TRBV18
CDR3nt: TGTGCCAGCTCCCGGGGGTGGGATCAGCCCCAGCATTTT; CDR3aa: CASSRGWDQPQHF; d_gene: -; j_gene: TRBJ1-5; abundance: few; v_gene: TRBV2
CDR3nt: TGTGCCAGCTCCGCGGACGGGGAGACCCAGTACTTC; CDR3aa: CASSADGETQYF; d_gene: -; j_gene: TRBJ2-5; abundance: -; v_gene: TRBV18
CDR3nt: TGTGCCGCAATGGCCTCCTACGAGCAGTACTTC; CDR3aa: CAAMASYEQYF; d_gene: -; j_gene: TRBJ2-7; abundance: -; v_gene: TRBV28
CDR3nt: TGTGCCAGCAGCTTCACCCGAGAGGGTGAAGCTTTCTTT; CDR3aa: CASSFTREGEAFF; d_gene: -; j_gene: TRBJ1-1; abundance: -; v_gene: TRBV7-7
CDR3nt: TGCAGCGTTGAAGCCCCCCGAGGGAGAGAGACCCAGTACTTC; CDR3aa: CSVEAPRGRETQYF; d_gene: -; j_gene: TRBJ2-5; abundance: -; v_gene: TRBV29-1
CDR3nt: TGCGCCAGCAGCTTGATAGCGAACTCCTACAATGAGCAGTTCTTC; CDR3aa: CASSLIANSYNEQFF; d_gene: -; j_gene: TRBJ2-1; abundance: -; v_gene: TRBV5-1
CDR3nt: TGTGCCAGTGCACCAGGAGATACTGAAGCTTTCTTT; CDR3aa: CASAPGDTEAFF; d_gene: -; j_gene: TRBJ1-1; abundance: -; v_gene: TRBV19
CDR3nt: TGCGCCAGCAGCCAACTACCCAGGACTAGCGGGAGGGACAATGAGCAGTTCTTC; CDR3aa: CASSQLPRTSGRDNEQFF; d_gene: TRBD2; j_gene: TRBJ2-1; abundance: -; v_gene: TRBV4-1
CDR3nt: TGTGCCAGCAGCTCCTTCAAGGTAGCGCGGGAGAGGCCCCAAGATACGCAGTATTTT; CDR3aa: CASSSFKVARERPQDTQYF; d_gene: TRBD2; j_gene: TRBJ2-3; abundance: -; v_gene: TRBV28
CDR3nt: TGTGCCAGCAGCCCCGGAGGGCCTTCCTATGGCTACACCTTC; CDR3aa: CASSPGGPSYGYTF; d_gene: -; j_gene: TRBJ1-2; abundance: -; v_gene: TRBV4-2
CDR3nt: TGCGCCAGCAGCTTGCAGGCTAGCGGGAGTTTATCCTCCTACGAGCAGTACTTC; CDR3aa: CASSLQASGSLSSYEQYF; d_gene: TRBD2; j_gene: TRBJ2-7; abundance: -; v_gene: TRBV5-1
CDR3nt: TGTGCCAGTTGTTTTTGGCGGGAGGGCCCAGCCGGGGAGCTGTTTTTT; CDR3aa: CASCFWREGPAGELFF; d_gene: TRBD2; j_gene: TRBJ2-2; abundance: -; v_gene: TRBV19
CDR3nt: TGCAGTGCTAGCATCAAGGAGCAGTACTTC; CDR3aa: CSASIKEQYF; d_gene: -; j_gene: TRBJ2-7; abundance: -; v_gene: TRBV20-1
CDR3nt: TGTGCCAGCAGCTTTACAGGGTACACACAAGAGACCCAGTACTTC; CDR3aa: CASSFTGYTQETQYF; d_gene: -; j_gene: TRBJ2-5; abundance: once; v_gene: TRBV7-9
CDR3nt: TGTGCCAGCAGCTTAAGGGGCTTGGATGAGCAGTTCTTC; CDR3aa: CASSLRGLDEQFF; d_gene: -; j_gene: TRBJ2-1; abundance: -; v_gene: TRBV7-3
CDR3nt: TGCGCCAGCAGCGTGGGACGGGCTGAAGAGACCCAGTACTTC; CDR3aa: CASSVGRAEETQYF; d_gene: -; j_gene: TRBJ2-5; abundance: -; v_gene: TRBV5-1
CDR3nt: TGTGCCAGCAGCTTAACCGGGACAGCGAACACTGAAGCTTTCTTT; CDR3aa: CASSLTGTANTEAFF; d_gene: TRBD1; j_gene: TRBJ1-1; abundance: -; v_gene: TRBV7-3
CDR3nt: TGTGCCAGCAGCCCCTCCGGGCGGTTAGCCAAAAACATTCAGTACTTC; CDR3aa: CASSPSGRLAKNIQYF; d_gene: -; j_gene: TRBJ2-4; abundance: -; v_gene: TRBV7-2
CDR3nt: TGTGCCAGCAGTTTGGGAGCGGCGACCGAGACCCAGTACTTC; CDR3aa: CASSLGAATETQYF; d_gene: -; j_gene: TRBJ2-5; abundance: -; v_gene: TRBV27